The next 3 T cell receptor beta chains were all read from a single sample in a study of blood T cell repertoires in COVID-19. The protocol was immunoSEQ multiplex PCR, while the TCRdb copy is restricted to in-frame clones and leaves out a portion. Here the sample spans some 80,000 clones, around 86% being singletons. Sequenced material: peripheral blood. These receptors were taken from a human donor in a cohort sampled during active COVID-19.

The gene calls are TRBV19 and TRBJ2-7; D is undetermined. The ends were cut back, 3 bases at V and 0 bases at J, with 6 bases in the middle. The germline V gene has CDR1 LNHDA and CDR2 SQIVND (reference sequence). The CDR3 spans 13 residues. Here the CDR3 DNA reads TGTGCCAGTAGTATCCAGAACTCCTACGAGCAGTACTTC. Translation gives CASSIQNSYEQYF.

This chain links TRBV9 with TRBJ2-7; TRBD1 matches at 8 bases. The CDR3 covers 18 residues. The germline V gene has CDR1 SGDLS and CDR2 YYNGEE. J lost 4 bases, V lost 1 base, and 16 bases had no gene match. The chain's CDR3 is CASSVSSAGQGASYEQYF. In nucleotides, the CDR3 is TGTGCCAGCAGCGTATCCTCCGCCGGGCAGGGGGCGTCGTACGAGCAGTACTTC.

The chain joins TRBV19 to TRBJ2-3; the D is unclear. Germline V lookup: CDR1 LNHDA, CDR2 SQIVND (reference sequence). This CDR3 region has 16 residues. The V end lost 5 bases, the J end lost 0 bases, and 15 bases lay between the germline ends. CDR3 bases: TGTGCCAGTAGTCCCCAGAGGTTCACTAGCACAGATACGCAGTATTTT. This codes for CASSPQRFTSTDTQYF.